Described below is a single TCR beta chain sequence and its context. This record belongs to a study of blood T cell repertoires in COVID-19. Turning to the study itself: Donors in the United States, Italy and Spain gave samples during acute or convalescent COVID-19. PBMCs, B-cell-depleted T cells, or T cells provided the cDNA or gDNA that made up the material.

The CDR3 contains 15 residues. Deletions cut 4 bases from V and 0 bases from J, with 11 bases between. From germline, CDR1 is MRHNA and CDR2 SNTAGT. In the authors' workflow: For nucleated cells, counts were estimated from reference gene primer amplification. The assay was immunoSEQ multiplex PCR, and TCRdb's table has in-frame clones only and misses some. From that table come the V and J calls and clone size; the DNA was used to work out D and trimming. The sample includes under 20,000 clones, around 83% of them seen just once. This sequence originates from a human donor with active COVID-19. The donor label of this sample is uncertain. Sequences were obtained from peripheral blood. This chain uses TRBV6-4 with TRBJ2-3; D remains ambiguous. CDR3 sequence reads: CASSAIATSTDTQYF. The CDR3 region has the DNA TGTGCCAGCAGTGCTATTGCTACTAGCACAGATACGCAGTATTTT.